This T cell receptor (beta chain) came from a study of CD8+CD57+ T cells in acquired aplastic anemia. Study-wide context: Sorted CD4+ plus CD8+ cells gave DNA averaging about 3.2 ug.

Study-wide results and caveats: Patients showed no significant difference from controls in CD8+ Simpson's diversity. In common between the patients and the controls were twenty-nine CD8+ CDR3 sequences.

Profiles of TCR beta VDJ and CDR3 were generated from a genomic DNA template. TCRdb re-derived calls from the reads in MiXCR, one entry per CDR3 protein. The table lists 200,000 to 300,000 distinct CDR3 sequences, around 45% of them singletons. Many counts were recorded for this clonotype. Its specificity is not known. Patients selected for sequencing had displayed CD8+CD57+ cell expansion by flow cytometry. Trimming took 0 bases from V and 5 from J; bases not matched to a gene: 9. Germline V CDR1 and CDR2: DFQATT, SNEGSKA (reference sequence). This CDR3 contains 15 residues. This receptor was taken from a human donor with aplastic anemia. V and J are TRBV20-1 and TRBJ1-1; 7 bases line up with TRBD1. Input material: sorted CD4+, CD8+, or CD8+CD57+ T cells (not recorded which) from PBMCs. The CDR3 reads CSARDLNRGQTEAFF. CDR3 bases: TGCAGTGCTAGAGATCTGAATAGGGGGCAAACTGAAGCTTTCTTT.